These T cell receptor beta chains were read from a single sample in a study of T cells after yellow fever vaccination. MiXCR was run by TCRdb on the 5' RACE reads, yielding one entry per CDR3 protein. The sample lists over 150,000 distinct CDR3 sequences, approximately 6% occurring once. The sample was CD4+ T cells sorted from PBMCs, taken on the day of the first yellow fever vaccination. The receptor set was obtained from a man aged 18 to 29 who received the YFV17D yellow fever vaccine. Each CDR3 is given with its conserved first and last residue. D genes are given only for firm matches. Rows give clone size only sometimes, using once, few, many, or a class for an expanded clone.

CDR3 protein	CDR3 DNA	J gene	clone size	D gene	V gene
CASSFSFGTGSEQYF	TGTGCCAGCAGCTTCTCCTTCGGGACAGGGTCCGAGCAGTACTTC	TRBJ2-7	NA	TRBD1	TRBV5-5
CASSLGIRGGVGSNQPQHF	TGTGCCAGCAGCTTGGGGATTCGAGGGGGCGTCGGGTCGAATCAGCCCCAGCATTTT	TRBJ1-5	NA	TRBD1	TRBV5-4
CSARDRRGSPYNEQFF	TGCAGTGCTAGAGATAGGAGGGGGTCCCCCTACAATGAGCAGTTCTTC	TRBJ2-1	few	NA	TRBV20-1
CASSPDSVSNQPQHF	TGTGCCAGCAGCCCTGACAGTGTTAGCAATCAGCCCCAGCATTTT	TRBJ1-5	many	NA	TRBV9
CASSPAGQGYSYGYTF	TGTGCCAGCAGTCCGGCGGGACAGGGGTATAGCTATGGCTACACCTTC	TRBJ1-2	many	TRBD1	TRBV3-1
CSVEQGGRTEAFF	TGCAGCGTTGAACAGGGGGGAAGGACTGAAGCTTTCTTT	TRBJ1-1	many	TRBD1	TRBV29-1
CSATLFPGADTEAFF	TGCAGTGCTACCCTTTTCCCGGGGGCCGACACTGAAGCTTTCTTT	TRBJ1-1	few	NA	TRBV20-1
CASSDRQVLNYGYTF	TGTGCCAGTAGTGATCGACAGGTTCTAAACTATGGCTACACCTTC	TRBJ1-2	NA	NA	TRBV19
CASSQAAGGGYTF	TGCGCCAGCAGCCAAGCGGCGGGAGGCGGCTACACCTTC	TRBJ1-2	many	NA	TRBV4-3
CASSPILNGGELFF	TGTGCCAGCAGCCCCATACTCAATGGCGGGGAGCTGTTTTTT	TRBJ2-2	few	NA	TRBV12-3/TRBV12-4
CASLAGSTDTQYF	TGTGCCTCTCTAGCGGGGAGCACAGATACGCAGTATTTT	TRBJ2-3	NA	TRBD2	TRBV12-3/TRBV12-4
CASSFLGELFF	TGTGCCAGCAGTTTTCTCGGGGAGCTGTTTTTT	TRBJ2-2	many	NA	TRBV12-3/TRBV12-4
CASSPTAGGRTGELFF	TGTGCCAGCAGCCCCACCGCGGGGGGGCGAACCGGGGAGCTGTTTTTT	TRBJ2-2	many	TRBD2	TRBV4-2
CCASGIGGTGRGEQYF	TGCTGTGCTAGTGGAATTGGGGGGACAGGGAGAGGCGAGCAGTACTTC	TRBJ2-7	NA	TRBD1	TRBV20-1
CASSLDVGTSYNEQFF	TGCGCCAGCAGCTTGGATGTCGGCACGAGCTACAATGAGCAGTTCTTC	TRBJ2-1	NA	NA	TRBV5-1
CASSPRVLSGELFF	TGTGCCAGCAGCCCGAGGGTTCTCTCCGGGGAGCTGTTTTTT	TRBJ2-2	many	NA	TRBV3-1
CASSQPLRTGQNEQFF	TGCGCCAGCAGCCAACCCCTAAGGACGGGTCAAAATGAGCAGTTCTTC	TRBJ2-1	many	NA	TRBV4-1
CASSQRTGSYGYTF	TGTGCCAGCAGTCAAAGGACAGGGAGCTATGGCTACACCTTC	TRBJ1-2	NA	TRBD1	TRBV6-1
CASSRAGQNEKLFF	TGCGCCAGCAGCCGAGCGGGACAGAATGAAAAACTGTTTTTT	TRBJ1-4	many	TRBD1	TRBV5-1
CASSPNRGVNTEAFF	TGCGCCAGCAGCCCGAACAGGGGGGTAAACACTGAAGCTTTCTTT	TRBJ1-1	many	TRBD1	TRBV5-1
CSAKHGLAGGRGTDTQYF	TGCAGTGCTAAACACGGACTAGCGGGGGGCCGGGGAACAGATACGCAGTATTTT	TRBJ2-3	many	TRBD2	TRBV20-1
CASRRDIQETQYF	TGTGCCAGCAGGCGGGATATCCAAGAGACCCAGTACTTC	TRBJ2-5	NA	NA	TRBV12-3/TRBV12-4
CASRRGGVYGYTF	TGTGCCAGCAGACGAGGGGGCGTATATGGCTACACCTTC	TRBJ1-2	few	TRBD1	TRBV6-1
CASSMDGGYGYTF	TGTGCCAGCAGTATGGACGGAGGCTATGGCTACACCTTC	TRBJ1-2	many	NA	TRBV6-2/TRBV6-3
CTRSNNNGGGVFTDTQYF	TGTACCCGCAGCAATAATAACGGGGGGGGCGTTTTCACAGATACGCAGTATTTT	TRBJ2-3	once	TRBD2	TRBV2
CASSLGSDRYTQYF	TGTGCCAGCAGCTTGGGGAGTGACCGTTATACGCAGTATTTT	TRBJ2-3	many	NA	TRBV5-4
CATSDRLAGGFDEQFF	TGTGCCACCAGTGATAGGTTAGCGGGGGGCTTCGATGAGCAGTTCTTC	TRBJ2-1	NA	TRBD2	TRBV24-1
CASSLLGQGTDTQYF	TGTGCCAGCAGTTTATTGGGACAGGGAACAGATACGCAGTATTTT	TRBJ2-3	many	TRBD1	TRBV28
CATAGGAEDTQYF	TGTGCCACCGCTGGAGGGGCTGAAGATACGCAGTATTTT	TRBJ2-3	few	NA	TRBV15
CASSPEGGTEAFF	TGTGCCAGCAGCCCGGAGGGCGGAACTGAAGCTTTCTTT	TRBJ1-1	few	NA	TRBV21-1
CASSLEVEGGYTF	TGTGCCAGCAGCTTAGAGGTGGAGGGAGGCTACACCTTC	TRBJ1-2	many	NA	TRBV7-2
CASSYRTGIGNEQFF	TGTGCCAGCAGTTACAGGACAGGGATTGGCAATGAGCAGTTCTTC	TRBJ2-1	few	TRBD1	TRBV6-2/TRBV6-3